This TCR beta chain was obtained from a study of blood T cell repertoires in COVID-19. Clones were sequenced by immunoSEQ multiplex PCR, and TCRdb holds only the in-frame ones, with some missing. This sample yields 450,000 or so clones, of which nearly 90% are seen a single time; roughly 1% belongs to the top ten. This CDR3 comprises 15 residues. In germline, CDR1 is SEHNR, CDR2 FQNEAQ (reference sequence). V lost 5 bases, J lost 1 base, and 7 bases stayed unmatched. Seattle patients were enrolled while actively infected and followed longitudinally. The V gene is TRBV7-9, the J gene TRBJ1-1; 7 bases map to TRBD1. The TCR originated in a man aged 18-30 years with COVID-19, enrolled during active disease. Sequencing was performed on peripheral blood. The chain's CDR3 is CASSPSGTANTEAFF. CDR3 DNA: TGTGCCAGCAGCCCATCCGGGACAGCGAACACTGAAGCTTTCTTT.